This T cell receptor beta chain was identified in a study of blood T cell repertoires in COVID-19. Original analysis: Researchers report that nucleated cell counts were estimated from reference gene primer amplification. TCRdb's table, derived via immunoSEQ multiplex PCR, lists solely in-frame clones and lacks some. The V and J calls and the clone size are those of that table, but D and trimming were determined from the DNA. The repertoire holds 250,000 or so clones, with around 88% as singletons. Participant ages covered 18 to 89 years across 25 or so US areas. V was pared by 1 base and J by 4 bases, with 17 bases between. The CDR3 spans 17 residues. Germline CDR1 is LNHDA and CDR2 is SQIVND (reference sequence).

The chain recombines TRBV19 with TRBJ1-5; D is possibly TRBD1 (6 bases). Sequences were obtained from PBMCs or T cells enriched from blood (not recorded which). The receptor comes from a woman aged 40 to 55 with acute COVID-19. The CDR3 DNA follows: TGTGCCAGTAGTATAGGAAGCGGCAGGGGATCGAATCAGCCCCAGCATTTT. Encoded protein: CASSIGSGRGSNQPQHF.